Listed here are 13 T cell receptor beta chains from one sample, sequenced in a study of TIL therapy for anti-PD-1-resistant metastatic lung cancer. Time point here: pre-treatment sample, taken before nivolumab and TIL therapy. The tumor samples were excised metastases, mostly pleural nodules or supraclavicular lymph nodes. The immunoSEQ assay was v3. The assay was immunoSEQ multiplex PCR, and TCRdb's table has in-frame clones only and misses some. The sample carries tens of thousands of clones, about two thirds recorded once. Sequenced material: tumor tissue, taken at baseline. The receptors shown here come from a person aged 25-85 years with non-small cell lung cancer.

This clone was detected once. The rearrangement uses TRBV5-4 and TRBJ1-2, with D possibly TRBD1 on 5 matching bases. The CDR3 runs to 13 residues. From germline, CDR1 is SGHNT and CDR2 YYREEE (reference sequence). The V end lost 4 bases, the J end lost 7 bases, and 14 bases lay between the germline ends. The CDR3 sequence: CASSTQGRFGYTF. CDR3 sequence (DNA): TGTGCCAGCAGCACCCAGGGCAGGTTTGGCTACACCTTC.

V and J are TRBV5-1 and TRBJ2-7, with TRBD2 matching 9 bases. V trimming: 3 bases; J trimming: 3 bases; junction bases outside the gene matches: 16. Looked up from germline, CDR1 is SGHRS and CDR2 is YFSETQ. The CDR3 has 18 residues. The CDR3 sequence is CASSSDVGRGSGGYEQYF. The CDR3 DNA reads as TGCGCCAGCAGCTCGGACGTAGGGCGGGGTAGCGGGGGCTACGAGCAGTACTTC.

The chain has TRBV10-3 and TRBJ1-4; 8 nucleotides line up with TRBD1. V lost 5 bases and J lost 8; bases outside the gene matches: 4. This CDR3 region has 13 residues. Germline V gives CDR1 ENHRY, CDR2 SYGVKD. The CDR3 protein is CAISLAGGEKLFF. CDR3 DNA: TGTGCCATCAGTCTGGCAGGGGGCGAAAAACTGTTTTTT.

This sequence joins TRBV7-6 and TRBJ2-7; D is perhaps TRBD2 (5 bases). In germline, CDR1 is SGHVS, CDR2 FNYEAQ. The CDR3 is 14 residues long. Trimming stripped 5 bases from V and 7 bases from J, with 18 bases between. The CDR3 bases are TGTGCCAGCAGCCCAGGACTTCCGTTGTGGGAGCAGTACTTC. Translation gives CASSPGLPLWEQYF.

The gene calls are TRBV5-1 and TRBJ2-5; D unclear. The CDR3 consists of 14 residues. Germline V CDR1 and CDR2: SGHRS, YFSETQ. V dropped 0 bases and J dropped 4 bases, with 10 bases sitting between them. The CDR3 bases are TGCGCCAGCAGCTTGGAGGATAGCAGAGAGACCCAGTACTTC. Protein: CASSLEDSRETQYF.

The rearrangement uses TRBV4-1 and TRBJ1-2; D uncertain. The germline CDR1 and CDR2 sequences are MGHRA and YSYEKL. The CDR3 sequence is 14 residues long. Trimming shortened V by 0 bases and J by 2 bases, and 7 bases separated the two germline ends. CDR3 bases: TGCGCCAGCAGCCAAGATAACACAAACTATGGCTACACCTTC. Amino acids: CASSQDNTNYGYTF.

The V call is TRBV29-1, the J call TRBJ1-1, with TRBD1 matching over 7 bases. J was trimmed by 3 bases and V by 5 bases; bases with no gene match: 9. Germline V gives CDR1 SQVTM, CDR2 ANQGSEA. This CDR3 region has 14 residues. The CDR3 region is CSVRLTRGHTEAFF. The CDR3 DNA follows: TGCAGCGTTCGACTTACTAGGGGGCACACTGAAGCTTTCTTT.

This chain joins TRBV6-5 and TRBJ1-5; 11 nucleotides agree with TRBD1. The germline gives CDR1 MNHEY, CDR2 SVGAGI. The CDR3 extends over 14 amino acids. Trimming took 1 base from V and 15 from J; bases not matched to a gene: 8. This chain's CDR3 is CASSYFGTGGDLHF. CDR3 bases: TGTGCCAGCAGTTACTTCGGGACAGGGGGTGATCTGCATTTT.

The chain uses TRBV19 and TRBJ2-7; no definite D call. V dropped 7 bases and J dropped 2 bases, with 9 bases sitting between them. This CDR3 region has 12 residues. Germline loops: CDR1 LNHDA, CDR2 SQIVND (reference sequence). As DNA, the CDR3 is TGTGCCAGTATGGGCAGCCCCTACGAGCAGTACTTC. Translation gives CASMGSPYEQYF.

This clone was seen more than once but under ten times. The genes are TRBV5-5 and TRBJ1-1; the D gene is possibly TRBD1 (6 bases). The length of the CDR3 is 15 residues. V was shortened by 1 base and J by 2 bases, with 12 bases between the two germline ends. Germline V gives CDR1 SGHKS, CDR2 YYEKEE (reference sequence). CDR3 protein: CASSLWRGINTEAFF. CDR3 nucleotides: TGTGCCAGCAGCTTGTGGAGGGGGATAAACACTGAAGCTTTCTTT.

This chain links TRBV27 with TRBJ2-7, with 8 bases identical to TRBD2. This CDR3 has 13 residues. Germline trimming cut 5 bases from V and 2 bases from J; bases unmatched to any gene: 2. The germline V gene encodes CDR1 MNHEY and CDR2 SMNVEV (reference sequence). The CDR3 sequence: CASSRGGAYEQYF. In DNA form, the CDR3 reads TGTGCCAGCAGTCGGGGGGGGGCCTACGAGCAGTACTTC.

The chain links TRBV11-2 to TRBJ2-3; a weak D match, TRBD2 (5 bases). The V and J ends lost 4 bases and 3 bases respectively, with 8 bases between them. This CDR3 is 13 amino acids long. Per germline, CDR1 SGHAT and CDR2 FQNNGV. CDR3: CASSSGRTDTQYF. CDR3 DNA: TGTGCCAGCAGCTCTGGGAGAACAGATACGCAGTATTTT.

The chain uses TRBV10-3 and TRBJ1-6; D gene uncertain. The CDR3 is 13 amino acids. Germline loops: CDR1 ENHRY, CDR2 SYGVKD. With 6 bases removed from V and 5 bases from J, the gap between germline ends came to 8 bases. The CDR3 is CAIRVADNSPLHF. CDR3 DNA sequence: TGTGCCATCAGAGTTGCAGATAATTCACCCCTCCACTTT.